These 3 T cell receptor beta chains originate from one sample sequenced in a study of T cells after yellow fever vaccination. Each CDR3 protein gets one entry after TCRdb re-called the 5' RACE reads with MiXCR. Of more than 200,000 distinct CDR3 sequences listed, more than 3.5% were seen once; the top ten hold roughly a fifth. The material sequenced was PBMCs, taken 15 days after the yellow fever booster vaccination. These receptors came from a man between 18 and 35 years old who received the YFV17D yellow fever vaccine.

In this sample, this clonotype turned up many times. This chain joins TRBV12-3 or TRBV12-4 and TRBJ1-5; 7 bases map to TRBD1. Unmatched junction bases numbered 8, after V lost 5 bases and J lost 7 bases. The CDR3 sequence is 14 residues long. The CDR3 spells CASSQLTGEQPQHF. CDR3 DNA sequence: TGTGCCAGCAGTCAACTCACAGGGGAACAGCCCCAGCATTTT.

This clonotype came up many times. This chain connects TRBV7-9 to TRBJ2-3, with 7 bases fitting TRBD1. The length of the CDR3 is 16 residues. Germline lookup yields CDR1 SEHNR and CDR2 FQNEAQ (reference sequence). Losses at the gene ends were 6 bases for V and 1 base for J; bases not matched to a gene: 10. CDR3 DNA sequence: TGTGCCAGCAGTCGACAGGGCTCGCTCGGCACAGATACGCAGTATTTT. It codes for CASSRQGSLGTDTQYF.

This clonotype was seen repeatedly, ten times or more. The chain carries TRBV20-1 and TRBJ1-5; maybe TRBD1 (6 bases). The germline V gene has CDR1 DFQATT and CDR2 SNEGSKA (reference sequence). The germline V and J ends were trimmed by 1 base and 7 bases, with 14 bases remaining between them. The CDR3 loop spans 14 amino acids. The CDR3 protein is CSARVGGPRQPQHF. The CDR3 region has the DNA TGCAGTGCTAGAGTTGGGGGCCCCCGACAGCCCCAGCATTTT.